These 9 T cell receptor beta chains share one sample of origin, sequenced in a study of cytomegalovirus exposure and HLA in healthy donors. It was with 60 Vbeta and 13 Jbeta primers that the PCR ran. Clones were sequenced by immunoSEQ multiplex PCR, and TCRdb holds only the in-frame ones, with some missing. The sample shows about 190,000 clones, roughly 80% of them seen only once. The sequencing sample was made of PBMCs. The receptors shown here come from a woman in her twenties or thirties in good health and CMV-seropositive.

With respect to this clone: At one end the junction does not follow the germline gene, possibly because of a read error. The same CDR3 arises from other DNA sequences in this sample as well. This rearrangement joins TRBV10-3 to TRBJ2-3, with 11 bases aligning to TRBD2. The CDR3 has 13 amino acids. The V gene's germline CDR1 is ENHRY and CDR2 SYGVKD. CDR3 residues: CATTSGEADTQYF. As DNA, the CDR3 is TGCGCCACGACTAGCGGGGAAGCAGATACGCAGTATTTT.

The rearrangement links TRBV7-9 to TRBJ2-7; 8 nucleotides match TRBD2. The CDR3 spans 16 residues. The J segment lost 0 bases and the V segment lost 11 bases, leaving 15 bases of the junction unmatched. Germline lookup yields CDR1 SEHNR and CDR2 FQNEAQ (reference sequence). The CDR3 is CAHLMGLDYISYEQYF. Here the CDR3 DNA reads TGTGCCCACCTGATGGGACTAGATTATATCTCCTACGAGCAGTACTTC.

The chain couples TRBV7-6 to TRBJ1-1; D unresolved. This CDR3 has 12 residues. V lost 4 bases and J 4 bases, leaving 7 bases between the germline ends. The germline V gene encodes CDR1 SGHVS and CDR2 FNYEAQ. The CDR3 DNA reads TGTGCCAGCAGCTCGGGTATCACTGAAGCTTTCTTT. Translation gives CASSSGITEAFF.

This chain joins TRBV9 and TRBJ2-3; possible D gene TRBD2, 6 bases. Germline V gene lookup returns CDR1 SGDLS and CDR2 YYNGEE. CDR3 size: 15 residues. Trimming removed 2 bases from V and 0 bases from J, with 10 bases in between. The CDR3 sequence: CASSVGLASTDTQYF. For the CDR3, the DNA is TGTGCCAGCAGCGTGGGTCTAGCGAGCACAGATACGCAGTATTTT.

The chain uses TRBV4-1 and TRBJ2-7; D not certain. V was cut by 3 bases and J by 4 bases, with 13 bases left in between. From germline, CDR1 is MGHRA and CDR2 YSYEKL. The length of the CDR3 is 14 residues. The CDR3 is CASSQFDGTYEQYF. The CDR3 DNA reads TGCGCCAGCAGCCAGTTCGATGGCACGTACGAGCAGTACTTC.

This chain joins TRBV7-9 and TRBJ1-2, with 9 bases lining up with TRBD1. CDR3 length: 15 amino acids. From germline, CDR1 is SEHNR and CDR2 FQNEAQ (reference sequence). V was pared by 5 bases and J by 8 bases, with 12 bases of the junction left unmatched. The DNA for the CDR3 is TGTGCCAGCAGCGCTGAAGGGGGGACAGGGATAGGCTACACCTTC. This sequence encodes CASSAEGGTGIGYTF.

This clone was seen a single time. The V call is TRBV5-1, the J call TRBJ1-2; TRBD1 aligns across 11 bases. The junction had 10 bases not matched to a gene; V was cut back by 4 bases and J by 8 bases. CDR3 length: 15 amino acids. Germline loops: CDR1 SGHRS, CDR2 YFSETQ. The CDR3 loop reads CASSPRTGGFVGYTF. CDR3 in DNA: TGCGCCAGCAGCCCCCGGACAGGGGGCTTCGTCGGCTACACCTTC.

The J gene is TRBJ2-2, the V gene TRBV4-1; TRBD1 matches at 8 bases. J was trimmed by 3 bases and V by 1 base; bases with no gene match: 4. CDR3 length equals 16 residues. Germline V gene lookup returns CDR1 MGHRA and CDR2 YSYEKL. This chain's CDR3 is CASSQGGTGHTGELFF. The CDR3 DNA reads TGCGCCAGCAGCCAAGGGGGGACAGGACACACCGGGGAGCTGTTTTTT.

In nucleotides, the CDR3 is TGTGCCAGCTCACCTCGGGACTCTTCTCTTCCCGAGCAGTACTTC. Translation: CASSPRDSSLPEQYF. The V gene is TRBV18, the J gene TRBJ2-7, with D possibly being TRBD2 (6 bases). CDR1 and CDR2 from the germline V gene are KGHSH and LQKENI. CDR3 length equals 15 residues. The V end lost 3 bases, the J end lost 6 bases, and 18 bases lay between the germline ends.